Given below is one TCR beta chain in context. The sample originates from a study of blood T cell repertoires in COVID-19. Study details: The origin of the acute and convalescent COVID-19 samples was the United States, Italy and Spain. PBMCs, B-cell-depleted T cells, or T cells provided the cDNA or gDNA that made up the material.

In the source study's methods: For nucleated cells, counts were estimated from reference gene primer amplification. Repertoires were generated with immunoSEQ multiplex PCR, while TCRdb's copy carries only in-frame clones and drops some. V, J and clone size derive from that table, while D and trimming were established from the DNA sequence. The sample lists approximately 150,000 clones; over 65% were seen once. The germline CDR1 and CDR2 sequences are LNHDA and SQIVND (reference sequence). Trimming took off 3 bases at V and 0 bases at J, with 11 bases between the two ends. CDR3 length: 16 amino acids.

Sample: peripheral blood. The chain carries TRBV19 and TRBJ2-2; D is unresolved. The receptor comes from a human donor in a cohort sampled during active COVID-19. Written as DNA, the CDR3 is TGTGCCAGTAGTATTCAGGCAGGATCGAACACCGGGGAGCTGTTTTTT. This codes for CASSIQAGSNTGELFF.